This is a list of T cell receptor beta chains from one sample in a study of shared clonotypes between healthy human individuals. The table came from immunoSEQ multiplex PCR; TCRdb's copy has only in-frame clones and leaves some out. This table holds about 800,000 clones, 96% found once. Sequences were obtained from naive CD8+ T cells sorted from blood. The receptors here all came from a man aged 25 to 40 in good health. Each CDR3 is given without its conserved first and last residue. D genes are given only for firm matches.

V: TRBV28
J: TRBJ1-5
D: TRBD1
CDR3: ASRADTGAAQPQH

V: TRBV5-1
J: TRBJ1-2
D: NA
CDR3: ASSLAGQRGYT

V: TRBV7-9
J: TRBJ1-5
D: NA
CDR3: ASSLDTLGSNQPQH

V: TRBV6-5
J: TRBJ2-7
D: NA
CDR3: ASSYQGDGYEQY

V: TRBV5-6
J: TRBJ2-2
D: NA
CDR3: ASSYKRSTGELF

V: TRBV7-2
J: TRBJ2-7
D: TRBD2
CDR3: ASSLDPGLAGVKASEQY

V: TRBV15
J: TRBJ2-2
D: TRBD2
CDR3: ATSRDTGREGLSGELF

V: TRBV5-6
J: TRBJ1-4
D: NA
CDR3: ATQMEKLF

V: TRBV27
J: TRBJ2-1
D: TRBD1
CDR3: ASSLGTGYDEQF

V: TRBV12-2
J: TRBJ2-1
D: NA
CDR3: ASRGPGTSADNEQF

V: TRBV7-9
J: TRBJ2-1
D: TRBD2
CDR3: ASSQLAGVYNEQF

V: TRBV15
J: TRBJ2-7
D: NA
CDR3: ATRDISYEQY

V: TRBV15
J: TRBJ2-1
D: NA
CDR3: ATSRATLSNEQF

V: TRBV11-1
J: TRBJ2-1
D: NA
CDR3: ASSSLVGPKQF

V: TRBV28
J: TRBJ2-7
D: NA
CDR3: ASSFADEQY

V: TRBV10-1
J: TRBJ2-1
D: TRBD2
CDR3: ASSEGAVREGRYNEQF

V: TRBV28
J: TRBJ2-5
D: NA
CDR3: ASSTIVWSGSPDGETQY

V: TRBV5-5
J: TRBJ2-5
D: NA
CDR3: ASRPTVSGRIWETQY

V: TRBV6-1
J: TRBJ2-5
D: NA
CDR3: ASSGSGETQY

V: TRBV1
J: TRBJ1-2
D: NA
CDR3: TSTRTGPTYGYT

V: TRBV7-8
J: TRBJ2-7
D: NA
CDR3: ASSLGSYEQY

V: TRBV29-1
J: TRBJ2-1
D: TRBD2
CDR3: SVDQREGHGLNEQF

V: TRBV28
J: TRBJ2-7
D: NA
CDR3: GAGATYEQY

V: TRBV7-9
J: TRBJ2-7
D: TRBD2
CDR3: ASSLPREGHYEQY

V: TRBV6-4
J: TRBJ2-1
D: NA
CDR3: ASSDSLRLGPSDEQF

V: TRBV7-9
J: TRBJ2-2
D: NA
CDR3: ASSLAAIGAGELF

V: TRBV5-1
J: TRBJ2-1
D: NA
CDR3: ASSPDQGIWDEQF

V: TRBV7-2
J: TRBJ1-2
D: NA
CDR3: ASSSPVGVGRYGYT

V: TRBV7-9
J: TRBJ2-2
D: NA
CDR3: ASSDPRTNTGELF

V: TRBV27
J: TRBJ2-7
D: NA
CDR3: ASSLGLTSREQY

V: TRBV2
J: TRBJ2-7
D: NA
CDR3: ASTKGSDEQY

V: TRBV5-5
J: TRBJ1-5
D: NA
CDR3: ASSPLAGSNQPQH

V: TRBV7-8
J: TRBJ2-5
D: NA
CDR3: ASSPSPVLQETQY